This T cell receptor beta chain came from a study of cytomegalovirus exposure and HLA in healthy donors. Study outcomes and limitations: The classifier was said to identify cytomegalovirus status with high specificity and sensitivity. It was shown in a later analysis that HLA-associated TCR beta chains were more clonally expanded than other, equally common chains. In an earlier analysis, about 87% or about 30%: the productive usage of most TCR beta V segments.

With 3 bases removed from V and 1 base from J, the gap between germline ends came to 15 bases. CDR3 length: 16 amino acids. Germline CDR1 and CDR2: MNHNY and SVGAGI (reference sequence). The PCR was carried out with 60 Vbeta primers and 13 Jbeta primers. Sequenced by immunoSEQ multiplex PCR; TCRdb stores in-frame clones only, minus some. This sample has more than 150,000 clones, with 60% to 80% found just once. As to this clone: Its matching antigen is unknown.

Regarding donors, all were healthy bone marrow donors. This receptor was identified in a man aged 45-65 years in good health and CMV-seropositive. The sample taken for sequencing was PBMCs. The J gene is TRBJ1-1, the V gene TRBV6-6, with D hard to call. As DNA, the CDR3 is TGTGCCAGCAGTTATCAGCGACGGAAGACGAACACTGAAGCTTTCTTT. As protein: CASSYQRRKTNTEAFF.